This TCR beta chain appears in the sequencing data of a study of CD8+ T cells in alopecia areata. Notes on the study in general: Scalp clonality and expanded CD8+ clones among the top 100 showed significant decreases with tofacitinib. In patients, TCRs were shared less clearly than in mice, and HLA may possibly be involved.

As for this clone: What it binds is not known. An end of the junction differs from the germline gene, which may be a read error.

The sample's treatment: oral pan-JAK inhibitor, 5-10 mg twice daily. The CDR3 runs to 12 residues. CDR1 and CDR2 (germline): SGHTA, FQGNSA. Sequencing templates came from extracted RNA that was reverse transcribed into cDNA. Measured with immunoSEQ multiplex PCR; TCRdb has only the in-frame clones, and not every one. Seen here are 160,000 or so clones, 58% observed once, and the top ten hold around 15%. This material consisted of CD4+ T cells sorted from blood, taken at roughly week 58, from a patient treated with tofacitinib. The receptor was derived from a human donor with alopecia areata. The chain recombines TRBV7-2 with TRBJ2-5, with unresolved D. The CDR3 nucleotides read TGTGCCAGCAGCTTAGCGACTCATATCTTACACTTC. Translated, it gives CASSLATHILHF.